Described below is a single T cell receptor beta chain sequence and its context. Its antigen is currently unknown. One end of the junction does not line up with germline, which may come from a read error. These data come from a study of T-cell reconstitution after alpha-beta-depleted transplantation in children. Germline CDR1 SGHRS, CDR2 YFSETQ. This CDR3 comprises 15 residues. Unique molecular identifiers featured in how the TCRbeta library was prepared. From the PCR reads, TCRdb called clonotypes with MiXCR, one entry per CDR3 protein. Of 750,000 to 950,000 distinct CDR3 sequences in the sample, 15% to 20% were seen once. Broader study findings: About two months after transplant, alpha-beta T cells reportedly came from several hundred expanded graft clones. In some patients, recipient T cells and intrathymic progenitors surviving conditioning explained high day-60 diversity. Newly generated T cells supplied most T-cell counts and diversity one year post-transplant.

This specimen was PBMCs, mostly from graft donor cells, taken 360 days after TCRalphabeta/CD19-depleted stem cell transplant. The genes are TRBV5-1 and TRBJ2-1, with 7 bases aligning to TRBD2. This sequence was found in a male patient under 18 who had a stem cell transplant for acute lymphoblastic leukemia, so the T cells may come from the graft donor. The chain's CDR3 is CASSLLSGGYNEHFF. Written as DNA, the CDR3 is TGCGCCAGCAGCTTGTTATCGGGAGGATACAATGAGCACTTCTTC.